One and the same sample provided the 13 T cell receptor beta chains below, sequenced in a study of T cell responses to AZD1222 COVID-19 vaccine. Profiling relied on immunoSEQ multiplex PCR, and the TCRdb table lists in-frame clones only, not all of them. The sample consists of 90,000 to 120,000 clones, over 80% of them appearing once. The sample consisted of peripheral blood, taken on day 0 of AZD1222 vaccination. All receptors come from an adult in good health.

V is TRBV5-1 and J is TRBJ2-1; D remains unclear. The CDR3 loop spans 14 amino acids. Trimming removed 0 bases from V and 6 bases from J, with 10 bases in between. Germline CDR1 is SGHRS and CDR2 is YFSETQ. CDR3 nucleotides: TGCGCCAGCAGCTTGGTATCAGGACCCAATGAGCAGTTCTTC. Translated: CASSLVSGPNEQFF.

The rearrangement links TRBV28 to TRBJ1-1; D ambiguous. Looked up from germline, CDR1 is MDHEN and CDR2 is SYDVKM. V lost 6 bases and J 5 bases, leaving 16 bases between the germline ends. The CDR3 extends over 14 amino acids. The DNA of the CDR3 is TGTGCCAGCAGCCTATCGGTGGAGGAGACTGAAGCTTTCTTT. This sequence encodes CASSLSVEETEAFF.

The rearrangement uses TRBV24-1 and TRBJ1-5; D unresolved. Germline V gives CDR1 KGHDR, CDR2 SFDVKD. The CDR3 covers 14 residues. V dropped 9 bases and J dropped 6 bases, with 17 bases sitting between them. The CDR3 protein is CATQVTEGSQPQHF. The CDR3 nucleotides read TGTGCCACCCAGGTGACGGAGGGAAGTCAGCCCCAGCATTTT.

The chain has TRBV7-9 and TRBJ1-1; 11 bases align to TRBD1. The germline CDR1 and CDR2 sequences are SEHNR and FQNEAQ (reference sequence). The V and J ends lost 4 bases and 4 bases, in that order; junction bases with no gene match: 11. The CDR3 is 17 residues long. The CDR3 DNA follows: TGTGCCAGCAGCTCCCTCCGCCCGGGACAGGGGGTCACTGAAGCTTTCTTT. Translated: CASSSLRPGQGVTEAFF.

The chain has TRBV13 and TRBJ2-5; D remains unclear. V was clipped by 2 bases and J by 7 bases, with 11 bases between them. The CDR3 runs to 13 residues. Looked up from germline, CDR1 is PRHDT and CDR2 is FYEKMQ (reference sequence). CDR3 DNA: TGTGCCAGCAGCTTAAAGGCGGTCGGGACCCAGTACTTC. It yields the protein CASSLKAVGTQYF.

In its sample, this clone was seen a few times. The chain links TRBV11-1 to TRBJ2-1, with 8 bases identical to TRBD2. The ends lost 5 bases at V and 4 bases at J; junction bases unmatched: 10. Germline-derived CDR1 and CDR2 are SGHAT and FQDESV (reference sequence). The CDR3 sequence is 16 residues long. This CDR3 is CASSRRGTSPYNEQFF. CDR3 nucleotide sequence: TGTGCCAGCAGCCGACGGGGGACTAGTCCTTACAATGAGCAGTTCTTC.

The V and J genes are TRBV28 and TRBJ2-4; 16 nucleotides align to TRBD2. Looked up from germline, CDR1 is MDHEN and CDR2 is SYDVKM. The CDR3 loop spans 17 amino acids. The junction had 13 bases not matched to a gene; V was cut back by 4 bases and J by 13 bases. In nucleotides, the CDR3 is TGTGCCAGCAGTTCTGGGACTAGCGGGAGGGCCGGGAGTCAACAGTACTTC. This encodes CASSSGTSGRAGSQQYF.

This clone is a singleton in its sample. The chain uses TRBV6-8 and TRBJ1-6; D not resolved. Germline V gene data show CDR1 as MNHGY and CDR2 as SAAAGT. Trimming stripped 7 bases from V and 8 bases from J, with 21 bases between. This CDR3 is 16 amino acids long. In DNA form, the CDR3 reads TGTGCCAGCATTTCCCTAGAGGGTCTGGTACATTCACCCCTCCACTTT. It specifies CASISLEGLVHSPLHF.

This chain uses TRBV4-2 with TRBJ1-6; tentative D call: TRBD1 (5 bases). The germline CDR1 and CDR2 sequences are LGHNA and YNFKEQ. The V end lost 1 base, the J end lost 8 bases, and 15 bases lay between the germline ends. The CDR3 is 16 residues long. The CDR3 loop reads CASSQGWQGTDSPLHF. The CDR3 DNA reads as TGTGCCAGCAGCCAAGGGTGGCAGGGTACTGATTCACCCCTCCACTTT.

The V and J genes are TRBV18 and TRBJ2-7, with a possible D match to TRBD1 (6 bases). V lost 6 bases, J lost 0 bases, and 18 bases lay in between. The length of the CDR3 is 16 residues. CDR1 and CDR2 from the germline V gene are KGHSH and LQKENI. CDR3 region: CASSTTTTGFSYEQYF. The CDR3 DNA follows: TGTGCCAGCTCGACAACAACGACAGGCTTCTCCTACGAGCAGTACTTC.

This clone was observed a handful of times. The chain is built from TRBV29-1 and TRBJ2-3; 7 bases map to TRBD2. V dropped 4 bases and J dropped 5; count of bases not matched to a gene: 6. Germline V gene lookup returns CDR1 SQVTM and CDR2 ANQGSEA. This CDR3 has 13 residues. CDR3 residues: CSVVGGIRDTQYF. CDR3 DNA sequence: TGCAGCGTTGTGGGGGGGATAAGAGATACGCAGTATTTT.

The rearrangement joins TRBV6-6 to TRBJ2-7; D is unresolved. From germline, CDR1 is MNHNY and CDR2 SVGAGI (reference sequence). V lost 0 bases to trimming and J lost 5 bases, with 14 bases between them. This CDR3 comprises 15 residues. The CDR3 coding sequence is TGTGCCAGCAGTTACTCTACCAGGCTTGACGACGAGCAGTACTTC. This gives the protein CASSYSTRLDDEQYF.

This chain connects TRBV5-1 to TRBJ1-2; 8 bases line up with TRBD1. Germline V gives CDR1 SGHRS, CDR2 YFSETQ. The trim removed 0 bases at V and 8 bases at J, leaving 6 bases unmatched. This CDR3 is built from 14 residues. The CDR3 DNA reads TGCGCCAGCAGCTTGGAGGTCAGGGGGCAAGGCTACACCTTC. Translation gives CASSLEVRGQGYTF.